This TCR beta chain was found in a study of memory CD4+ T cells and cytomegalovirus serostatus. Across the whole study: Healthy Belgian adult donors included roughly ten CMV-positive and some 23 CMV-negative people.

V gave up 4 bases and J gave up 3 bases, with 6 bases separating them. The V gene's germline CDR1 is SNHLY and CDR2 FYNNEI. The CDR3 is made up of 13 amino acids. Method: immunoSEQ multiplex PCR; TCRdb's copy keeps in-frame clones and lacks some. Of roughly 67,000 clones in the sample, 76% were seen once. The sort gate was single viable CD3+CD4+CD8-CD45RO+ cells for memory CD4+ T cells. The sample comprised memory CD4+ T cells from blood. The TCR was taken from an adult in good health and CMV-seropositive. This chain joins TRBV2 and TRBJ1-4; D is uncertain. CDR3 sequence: CASSVRANEKLFF. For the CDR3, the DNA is TGTGCCAGCAGTGTTCGAGCTAATGAAAAACTGTTTTTT.